The TCR beta chain described here comes from a study of OX40 agonist ivuxolimab in advanced cancers. The wider study: Under the entry rules, prior anti-PD-1, anti-PD-L1 or anti-CTLA-4 therapy was allowed, and roughly 39% had some.

TCRdb keeps only in-frame clones here, not all; method: immunoSEQ multiplex PCR. Of tens of thousands of clones listed, over 80% are singletons. Collection of blood occurred at baseline, at cycle 4 day 1, and at cycle 7 day 1. CDR3 length: 15 amino acids. In germline, CDR1 is LNHDA, CDR2 SQIVND (reference sequence). Trimming pared 4 bases from V and 3 bases from J, leaving 15 bases between. Whole-study results and caveats: Certain nonresponders likewise exhibited a low normalized T-cell clonal expansion.

On this clone: Its antigen is undetermined.

The rearrangement uses TRBV19 and TRBJ2-5; D may be TRBD1 (8 bases). This receptor was obtained from an adult with an advanced solid tumor such as melanoma, head and neck, liver or kidney cancer. The input for sequencing was CD4+ or CD8+ T cells sorted from blood, taken in a trial of the OX40 agonist ivuxolimab. The DNA of the CDR3 is TGTGCCAGTAGTAGGGAGGGGACAGGAAAAGAGACCCAGTACTTC. Translation gives CASSREGTGKETQYF.